This passage covers 32 T cell receptor beta chains from one sample sequenced in a study of cytomegalovirus exposure and HLA in healthy donors. PCR involved 60 Vbeta and 13 Jbeta primers. The table came from immunoSEQ multiplex PCR; TCRdb's copy has only in-frame clones and leaves some out. Counted here are around 160,000 clones, approximately 70% occurring once; the ten biggest clones make up less than 3.5%. The sequenced material came from PBMCs. Source of these receptors: a middle-aged woman in good health and CMV-seropositive.

Worth noting for this clone: This same CDR3 is encoded by further DNA sequences in the sample. The rearrangement uses TRBV2 and TRBJ2-5; 8 bases are shared with TRBD1. V trimming: 4 bases; J trimming: 0 bases; junction bases outside the gene matches: 7. The CDR3 runs 16 residues. Germline assignment: CDR1 SNHLY and CDR2 FYNNEI. CDR3: CASSGGTGAYQETQYF. CDR3 DNA sequence: TGTGCCAGCAGTGGGGGGACAGGAGCTTACCAAGAGACCCAGTACTTC.

V and J are TRBV18 and TRBJ1-2; possibly TRBD1 for D (6 bases). The ends were cut back, 5 bases at V and 4 bases at J, with 11 bases in the middle. The germline CDR1 and CDR2 sequences are KGHSH and LQKENI. The CDR3 runs 13 residues. Here the CDR3 DNA reads TGTGCCAGCTCAACAGGGTTAGCCTATGGCTACACCTTC. It is translated as CASSTGLAYGYTF.

The J gene is TRBJ2-7, the V gene TRBV28; TRBD2 matches at 7 bases. The CDR3 consists of 14 residues. Germline V lookup: CDR1 MDHEN, CDR2 SYDVKM. V lost 8 bases to trimming and J lost 2 bases; unmatched junction nucleotides: 9. The CDR3, as DNA: TGTGCCAGCCACGGGCGGGAGAAGGCCTACGAGCAGTACTTC. Translating gives CASHGREKAYEQYF.

The chain is built from TRBV28 and TRBJ1-4; D might be TRBD1 (6 bases). V lost 8 bases, J lost 4 bases, and 14 bases lay in between. CDR1 is MDHEN, CDR2 SYDVKM, per germline. CDR3 length equals 14 residues. CDR3 coding DNA: TGTGCCAGCTTCCGGGGGGCCCGTAATGAAAAACTGTTTTTT. Translated, it gives CASFRGARNEKLFF.

The chain couples TRBV2 to TRBJ2-5; 7 bases are shared with TRBD2. Germline assignment: CDR1 SNHLY and CDR2 FYNNEI. The CDR3 runs to 13 residues. Germline trimming cut 6 bases from V and 5 bases from J; bases unmatched to any gene: 6. CDR3 nucleotide sequence: TGTGCCAGCAGCTGGGAGGGCCCCGAGACCCAGTACTTC. Its translation: CASSWEGPETQYF. Combining the CDR3 with reference TRBV2 and TRBJ2-5 gives the whole variable domain EPEVTQTPSHQVTQMGQEVILRCVPISNHLYFYWYRQILGQKVEFLVSFYNNEISEKSEIFDDQFSVERPDGSNFTLKIRSTKLEDSAMYFCASSWEGPETQYFGPGTRLLVL.

The chain carries TRBV27 and TRBJ2-7; 14 bases align to TRBD2. The V and J ends lost 3 bases and 6 bases, in that order; junction bases with no gene match: 13. Germline V gene data show CDR1 as MNHEY and CDR2 as SMNVEV (reference sequence). The CDR3 has 18 amino acids. The CDR3 region has the DNA TGTGCCAGCAGTTTGCGCTCGCCGGGACTAGCGGGAGAAGGCGAGCAGTACTTC. This codes for CASSLRSPGLAGEGEQYF.

This clone appeared a few times. The CDR3 DNA reads TGTGCCAGCTCACCTCTCGTTGGGCACACTGAAGCTTTCTTT. This codes for CASSPLVGHTEAFF. V usage is TRBV18 and J usage is TRBJ1-1; D is unresolved. V shed 3 bases and J shed 3 bases, with 11 bases lying between them. Germline CDR1 KGHSH, CDR2 LQKENI. The CDR3 has 14 residues.

CDR3 in DNA: TGCGCCAGCAGCCCCTCCTACTTGAGCTCCTACAATGAGCAGTTCTTC. Translating gives CASSPSYLSSYNEQFF. This rearrangement joins TRBV5-1 to TRBJ2-1; D remains unclear. The CDR3 sequence is 16 residues long. CDR1 is SGHRS, CDR2 YFSETQ, per germline. Trimming removed 4 bases from V and 0 bases from J, with 14 bases in between.

This clone has a single count. The V call is TRBV11-3, the J call TRBJ1-1; D remains ambiguous. V was trimmed by 1 base and J by 4 bases, leaving 7 bases between them. This CDR3 is built from 13 residues. The germline V gene has CDR1 SGHNT and CDR2 YENEEA. CDR3 region: CASSLAPGTEAFF. The CDR3 coding sequence is TGTGCCAGCAGCTTAGCCCCAGGCACTGAAGCTTTCTTT.

The V gene is TRBV19, the J gene TRBJ2-1, with no clear D. Deletions cut 1 base from V and 4 bases from J, with 8 bases between. CDR1 is LNHDA, CDR2 SQIVND, per germline (reference sequence). CDR3 size: 14 residues. In DNA, the CDR3 is TGTGCCAGTAGTATAGCCGGAGATTACAATGAGCAGTTCTTC. Translation gives CASSIAGDYNEQFF.

The CDR3 here is CASSPTGWETQYF. CDR3 bases: TGTGCCAGCAGTCCCACGGGGTGGGAGACCCAGTACTTC. V is TRBV9 and J is TRBJ2-5; D is possibly TRBD2 (5 bases). The CDR3 has 13 amino acids. The V gene's germline CDR1 is SGDLS and CDR2 YYNGEE. Trimming shortened V by 5 bases and J by 5 bases, and 13 bases separated the two germline ends.

The CDR3 bases are TGTGCCAGCAGTCCAAACAGGGGCGCTGTGGGAGAGCAGTACTTC. As protein: CASSPNRGAVGEQYF. V and J are TRBV28 and TRBJ2-7; TRBD1 aligns across 7 bases. The CDR3 runs to 15 residues. Germline loops: CDR1 MDHEN, CDR2 SYDVKM. The ends lost 5 bases at V and 7 bases at J; junction bases unmatched: 14.

This chain joins TRBV2 and TRBJ1-3; 7 positions match TRBD1. This CDR3 region has 15 residues. Germline CDR1 reads SNHLY; CDR2 reads FYNNEI. V lost 5 bases to trimming and J lost 0 bases; unmatched junction nucleotides: 4. The CDR3 coding sequence is TGTGCCAGCAGTTTGGACAGGTCCTCTGGAAACACCATATATTTT. Amino acid sequence: CASSLDRSSGNTIYF.

This chain uses TRBV19 with TRBJ2-1; TRBD2 matches at 8 bases. This CDR3 comprises 17 residues. Germline V gene data show CDR1 as LNHDA and CDR2 as SQIVND (reference sequence). The trim removed 4 bases at V and 0 bases at J, leaving 8 bases unmatched. Written as DNA, the CDR3 is TGTGCCAGTAGTACTGTCCCTAGCGGGTTCTCCTACAATGAGCAGTTCTTC. Protein product: CASSTVPSGFSYNEQFF.

This chain connects TRBV9 to TRBJ2-3, with 7 bases that match TRBD1. V lost 4 bases and J lost 6; bases outside the gene matches: 11. CDR1 and CDR2 from the germline V gene are SGDLS and YYNGEE. The CDR3 runs 15 residues. The CDR3 bases are TGTGCCAGCAGCACTGGGGACAGTCGGCTGGATACGCAGTATTTT. Its translation is CASSTGDSRLDTQYF. The entire variable domain, with the rest obtained from reference TRBV9 and TRBJ2-3, is as follows: DSGVTQTPKHLITATGQRVTLRCSPRSGDLSVYWYQQSLDQGLQFLIQYYNGEERAKGNILERFSAQQFPDLHSELNLSSLELGDSALYFCASSTGDSRLDTQYFGPGTRLTVL.

The rearrangement joins TRBV4-3 to TRBJ2-7, with 9 bases identical to TRBD1. The germline V gene has CDR1 LGHNA and CDR2 YSLEER. Trimming at V came to 1 base and at J to 3 bases, leaving 4 bases not matched to a gene. The CDR3 spans 15 residues. CDR3 DNA sequence: TGCGCCAGCAGCCAAGGGACAGGGGTCCGCTACGAGCAGTACTTC. This gives the protein CASSQGTGVRYEQYF.

CDR3 DNA: TGCGCCAGCAGCCAAAGACAGGGGGACTATGGCTACACCTTC. It encodes CASSQRQGDYGYTF. The chain carries TRBV4-3 and TRBJ1-2, with TRBD1 identical over 9 bases. The CDR3 consists of 14 residues. Germline V CDR1 and CDR2: LGHNA, YSLEER. Trimming took 2 bases from V and 3 from J; bases not matched to a gene: 1.

The chain recombines TRBV6-5 with TRBJ1-3, with D hard to call. The V and J ends lost 6 bases and 3 bases respectively, with 9 bases between them. This CDR3 is built from 13 residues. Germline CDR1 reads MNHEY; CDR2 reads SVGAGI. The CDR3 loop reads CASRPHSGNTIYF. DNA for the CDR3: TGTGCCAGCAGGCCTCACAGTGGAAACACCATATATTTT.

The chain employs TRBV5-1 and TRBJ2-5; D perhaps matches TRBD2 (6 bases). V lost 2 bases and J lost 5, with 16 bases in between. The V gene's germline CDR1 is SGHRS and CDR2 YFSETQ. This CDR3 is built from 15 residues. CDR3 sequence reads: CASSFGSGRGETQYF. DNA of the CDR3: TGCGCCAGCAGCTTCGGGTCGGGGCGGGGCGAGACCCAGTACTTC. The variable domain in full, completed from reference TRBV5-1 and TRBJ2-5, reads KAGVTQTPRYLIKTRGQQVTLSCSPISGHRSVSWYQQTPGQGLQFLFEYFSETQRNKGNFPGRFSGRQFSNSRSEMNVSTLELGDSALYLCASSFGSGRGETQYFGPGTRLLVL.

With regard to this clone: One end of the junction fails to match germline, which may point to a read error. The chain couples TRBV5-1 to TRBJ1-6; TRBD1 agrees at 9 bases. Germline CDR1 and CDR2: SGHRS and YFSETQ. The CDR3 covers 16 residues. The CDR3: CASSGTGLVSNSPLRF. The CDR3 bases are TGCGCCAGCAGCGGGACAGGGTTGGTTTCGAATTCACCCCTCCGCTTT.

The chain combines TRBV7-8 with TRBJ1-6; 10 nucleotides match TRBD1. Per germline, CDR1 SGHVS and CDR2 FQNEAQ. V gave up 5 bases and J gave up 7 bases; unmatched junction bases: 8. CDR3 length equals 16 residues. The CDR3 sequence is CASSLRPGQGNSPLHF. For the CDR3, the DNA is TGTGCCAGCAGCCTACGGCCGGGACAGGGGAATTCACCCCTCCACTTT. The full variable domain, its missing parts supplied by reference TRBV7-8 and TRBJ1-6, is GAGVSQSPRYKVAKRGQDVALRCDPISGHVSLFWYQQALGQGPEFLTYFQNEAQLDKSGLPSDRFFAERPEGSVSTLKIQRTQQEDSAVYLCASSLRPGQGNSPLHFGNGTRLTVT.

The rearrangement links TRBV5-1 to TRBJ2-3; 7 bases line up with TRBD2. Germline lookup yields CDR1 SGHRS and CDR2 YFSETQ. The CDR3 is 15 amino acids. The J segment lost 2 bases and the V segment lost 3 bases, leaving 6 bases of the junction unmatched. CDR3 sequence: CASSSSGTFTDTQYF. The CDR3 bases are TGCGCCAGCAGCTCTAGCGGTACCTTCACAGATACGCAGTATTTT.

The chain carries TRBV4-1 and TRBJ2-2; no clear D. Trimming shortened V by 0 bases and J by 1 base, and 21 bases separated the two germline ends. CDR1 MGHRA and CDR2 YSYEKL come from the germline V gene. The CDR3 covers 20 residues. The CDR3 sequence: CASSQDRGARPDGNTGELFF. For the CDR3, the DNA is TGCGCCAGCAGCCAAGACCGAGGAGCACGCCCAGACGGGAACACCGGGGAGCTGTTTTTT.

The chain couples TRBV6-5 to TRBJ2-7; tentative D call: TRBD1 (6 bases). With 0 bases removed from V and 3 bases from J, the gap between germline ends came to 9 bases. Germline V gene lookup returns CDR1 MNHEY and CDR2 SVGAGI. The CDR3 loop spans 14 amino acids. CDR3 nucleotides: TGTGCCAGCAGTTACTCCGGACAGCTCTACGAGCAGTACTTC. Translated, it gives CASSYSGQLYEQYF.

The genes are TRBV6-1 and TRBJ1-4, with 8 nucleotides matching TRBD1. The V gene's germline CDR1 is MNHNS and CDR2 SASEGT. The CDR3 covers 12 residues. V lost 10 bases and J lost 8; bases outside the gene matches: 6. The CDR3 sequence: CAIQGAEEKLFF. The CDR3, as DNA: TGTGCCATCCAGGGGGCGGAGGAAAAACTGTTTTTT.

The gene calls are TRBV5-4 and TRBJ1-2, with D unresolved. The CDR3 runs 15 residues. Germline V lookup: CDR1 SGHNT, CDR2 YYREEE (reference sequence). Deletions cut 2 bases from V and 1 base from J, with 12 bases between. In DNA, the CDR3 is TGTGCCAGCAGCTTTGGACTGGGGAATAACTATGGCTACACCTTC. Translation: CASSFGLGNNYGYTF.

This clone came up a few times. The rearrangement joins TRBV28 to TRBJ1-2, with a weak D call TRBD1 (5 bases). The germline CDR1 and CDR2 sequences are MDHEN and SYDVKM. The CDR3 runs 12 residues. V was trimmed by 7 bases and J by 3 bases, leaving 9 bases between them. The CDR3 nucleotides read TGTGCCAGCAAGGACACCTACTATGGCTACACCTTC. Encoded protein: CASKDTYYGYTF.

The rearrangement uses TRBV4-1 and TRBJ2-5; 12 bases line up with TRBD1. Gene TRBJ2-7 matches the end of the DNA better, so the J call may be wrong. The CDR3 is made up of 15 amino acids. The germline V gene has CDR1 MGHRA and CDR2 YSYEKL. Written as DNA, the CDR3 is TGCGCCAGCAGCCTCCGGGACAGGGGGCCCTACGAGCAGTACTTC. It codes for CASSLRDRGPYEQYF.

This chain connects TRBV27 to TRBJ2-1; D unclear. The CDR3 has 16 residues. V was cut by 6 bases and J by 2 bases, with 17 bases left in between. CDR1 and CDR2 from the germline V gene are MNHEY and SMNVEV (reference sequence). In DNA form, the CDR3 reads TGTGCCAGCAGCATAGCCCCTTCCGGCCCCTACAATGAGCAGTTCTTC. It translates to CASSIAPSGPYNEQFF.

This chain connects TRBV6-5 to TRBJ2-7; TRBD2 matches 11 bases. This CDR3 is 14 amino acids long. Germline V gene data show CDR1 as MNHEY and CDR2 as SVGAGI. The J segment lost 9 bases and the V segment lost 6 bases, leaving 10 bases of the junction unmatched. CDR3: CASRQTILAGVQYF. The CDR3 DNA reads as TGTGCCAGCAGGCAAACCATACTAGCGGGAGTGCAGTACTTC.

The J gene is TRBJ2-3, the V gene TRBV5-1; D is uncertain. CDR1 and CDR2 (germline): SGHRS, YFSETQ. Trimming pared 10 bases from V and 5 bases from J, leaving 17 bases between. CDR3 size: 13 residues. The CDR3 bases are TGCGCCTCCGGAGACTCACCGCTAGATACGCAGTATTTT. As protein: CASGDSPLDTQYF.

The J gene is TRBJ2-5, the V gene TRBV4-1; D remains unclear. V lost 1 base and J lost 5, with 8 bases in between. The CDR3 sequence is 13 residues long. The germline V gene has CDR1 MGHRA and CDR2 YSYEKL. The CDR3 spells CASSQVLGETQYF. The CDR3 nucleotides are TGCGCCAGCAGCCAAGTCCTGGGCGAGACCCAGTACTTC.